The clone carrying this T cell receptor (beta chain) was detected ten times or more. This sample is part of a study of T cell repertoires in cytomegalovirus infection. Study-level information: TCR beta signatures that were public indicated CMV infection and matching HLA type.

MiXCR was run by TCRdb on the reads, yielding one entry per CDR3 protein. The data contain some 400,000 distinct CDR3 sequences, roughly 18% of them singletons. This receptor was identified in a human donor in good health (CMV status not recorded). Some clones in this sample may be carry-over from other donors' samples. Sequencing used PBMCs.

This CDR3 is CAISEAKGHLRTDTQYF. The DNA of the CDR3 is TGTGCCATCAGTGAGGCAAAAGGACACTTACGAACAGATACGCAGTATTTT. This chain uses TRBV10-3 with TRBJ2-3, with D tentatively TRBD1 (5 bases). Germline V gene data show CDR1 as ENHRY and CDR2 as SYGVKD. The CDR3 sequence is 17 residues long. Trimming took 2 bases from V and 3 from J, leaving 18 bases between them.